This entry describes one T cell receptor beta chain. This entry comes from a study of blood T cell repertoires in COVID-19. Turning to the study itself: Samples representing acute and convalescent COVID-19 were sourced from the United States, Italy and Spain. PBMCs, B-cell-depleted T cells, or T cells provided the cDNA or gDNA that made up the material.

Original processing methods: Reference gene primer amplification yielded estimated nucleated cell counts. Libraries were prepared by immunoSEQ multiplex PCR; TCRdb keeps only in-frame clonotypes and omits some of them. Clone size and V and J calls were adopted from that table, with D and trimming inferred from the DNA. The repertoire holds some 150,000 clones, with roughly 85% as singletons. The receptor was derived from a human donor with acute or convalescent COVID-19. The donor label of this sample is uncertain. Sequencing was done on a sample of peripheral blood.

The DNA of the CDR3 is TGCGCCAGCAGCTTGCCCCCTAACCACACCTTC. Its protein is CASSLPPNHTF. J is TRBJ1-2 and V is TRBV5-1; D unresolved. Germline V gives CDR1 SGHRS, CDR2 YFSETQ. The CDR3 totals 11 residues. The germline V and J ends were trimmed by 1 base and 12 bases, with 10 bases remaining between them. Variable domain in full (rest from reference TRBV5-1 and TRBJ1-2): KAGVTQTPRYLIKTRGQQVTLSCSPISGHRSVSWYQQTPGQGLQFLFEYFSETQRNKGNFPGRFSGRQFSNSRSEMNVSTLELGDSALYLCASSLPPNHTFGSGTRLTVV.